Shown below are 23 T cell receptor beta chains from a single sample sequenced in a study of post-analysis software for immune sequencing data. Antigens of these TCRs are unknown. Findings and limits, study-wide: A handful of TRBV segments were significantly more frequent in patients than in controls. TRBV5-6, TRBV5-1 and TRBV20-1 were among these segments.

TCR beta cDNA libraries had unique molecular identifiers. TCRdb re-called the PCR reads with MiXCR, one entry per CDR3 protein. Here the sample spans 750,000 to 950,000 distinct CDR3 sequences, 46% being singletons. Sequences were obtained from blood. The source is a girl aged 10-17 years with multiple sclerosis.

J is TRBJ2-1 and V is TRBV3-1; 15 bases are shared with TRBD2. Germline values: CDR1 LGHDT, CDR2 YNNKEL (reference sequence). V was pared by 1 base and J by 8 bases, with 9 bases of the junction left unmatched. CDR3 length equals 18 residues. The CDR3 loop is CASSQVWGTSGRSYEQFF. The CDR3, as DNA: TGTGCCAGCAGCCAAGTTTGGGGGACTAGCGGGAGGAGCTATGAGCAGTTCTTC.

The chain has TRBV4-2 and TRBJ2-3; D gene uncertain. Germline-derived CDR1 and CDR2 are LGHNA and YNFKEQ. This CDR3 spans 14 amino acids. The V end was cut by 0 bases, the J end by 1 base, with 5 bases between. The CDR3: CASSQDGGTDTQYF. CDR3 DNA: TGTGCCAGCAGCCAAGATGGAGGCACAGATACGCAGTATTTT.

The sample holds many counts of this clonotype. The V gene is TRBV7-9, the J gene TRBJ2-2; D is possibly TRBD1 or TRBD2 (5 bases each). The germline V gene encodes CDR1 SEHNR and CDR2 FQNEAQ (reference sequence). V was trimmed by 5 bases and J by 3 bases, leaving 13 bases between them. This CDR3 spans 15 amino acids. The CDR3 DNA is TGTGCCAGCAGCCCACAACTGGGGGACACCGGGGAGCTGTTTTTT. Its translation: CASSPQLGDTGELFF. Full variable domain (missing parts from reference TRBV7-9 and TRBJ2-2): DTGVSQNPRHKITKRGQNVTFRCDPISEHNRLYWYRQTLGQGPEFLTYFQNEAQLEKSRLLSDRFSAERPKGSFSTLEIQRTEQGDSAMYLCASSPQLGDTGELFFGEGSRLTVL.

This clonotype was found a few times. This chain connects TRBV9 to TRBJ2-7; no definite D call. This CDR3 comprises 15 residues. Germline loops: CDR1 SGDLS, CDR2 YYNGEE. Trimming pared 0 bases from V and 3 bases from J, leaving 13 bases between. Here the CDR3 reads CASSVGPATHYEQYF. The CDR3 DNA is TGTGCCAGCAGCGTAGGTCCAGCGACCCACTACGAGCAGTACTTC.

This clonotype was seen once. This chain links TRBV20-1 with TRBJ2-5; D is undetermined. The length of the CDR3 is 12 residues. Germline values: CDR1 DFQATT, CDR2 SNEGSKA (reference sequence). V gave up 3 bases and J gave up 3 bases, with 8 bases separating them. CDR3 in DNA: TGCAGTGCTAGGTTTCAGGAAGAGACCCAGTACTTC. Translation: CSARFQEETQYF.

The chain is built from TRBV5-6 and TRBJ2-5; the D gene could be TRBD1 or TRBD2 (6 bases each). Between the trimmed V and J ends, which lost 7 bases and 11 bases, there was a span of 27 bases. CDR1 is SGHDT, CDR2 YYEEEE, per germline. CDR3 size: 15 residues. The CDR3 region is CASSPLGGARNEQYF. CDR3 in DNA: TGTGCCAGCTCCCCTCTGGGGGGCGCACGGAATGAGCAGTACTTC.

In its sample, this clonotype was seen a few times. An end of the junction differs from the germline gene, which may be a read error. CDR3 region: CASSPPPGQGRDGHTF. CDR3 sequence (DNA): TGTGCCAGCAGCCCACCCCCGGGGCAGGGAAGGGATGGCCACACCTTC. V gene TRBV12-3 or TRBV12-4 combines with J gene TRBJ1-2, with a weak D call TRBD1 (5 bases). The length of the CDR3 is 16 residues.

This clonotype came up many times. The chain has TRBV20-1 and TRBJ2-7; unclear D gene. Germline values: CDR1 DFQATT, CDR2 SNEGSKA (reference sequence). The CDR3 covers 13 residues. The V and J ends lost 4 bases and 1 base respectively, with 11 bases between them. CDR3 sequence reads: CSATLQISYEQYF. CDR3 DNA: TGCAGTGCTACACTCCAAATATCCTACGAGCAGTACTTC.

This clonotype was seen repeatedly, ten times or more. The CDR3 here is CASSYGDIQYF. The CDR3 DNA sequence: TGTGCCAGCAGTTACGGAGACATTCAGTACTTC. The V call is TRBV6-5, the J call TRBJ2-4, with D hard to call. CDR1 is MNHEY, CDR2 SVGAGI, per germline. V was cut by 2 bases and J by 8 bases, with 4 bases left in between. The length of the CDR3 is 11 residues.

This chain connects TRBV9 to TRBJ2-3, with D perhaps assigned TRBD1 or TRBD2 (5 bases each). Per the germline V gene, CDR1 is SGDLS and CDR2 is YYNGEE. The V and J ends lost 2 bases and 1 base respectively, with 14 bases between them. The CDR3 length is 16 residues. CDR3: CASSVGWDGGTDTQYF. The CDR3 bases are TGTGCCAGCAGCGTGGGCTGGGACGGAGGCACAGATACGCAGTATTTT.

The chain employs TRBV24-1 and TRBJ2-1; no clear D. V lost 5 bases, J lost 4 bases, and 5 bases lay in between. CDR1 and CDR2 (germline): KGHDR, SFDVKD. This CDR3 region has 12 residues. The CDR3 protein is CATSARYNEQFF. DNA of the CDR3: TGTGCCACCAGTGCTCGTTACAATGAGCAGTTCTTC.

The CDR3 bases are TGCAGTGCTAGACAGGGGGTCACTGAAGCTTTCTTT. This sequence encodes CSARQGVTEAFF. The V gene is TRBV20-1, the J gene TRBJ1-1, with 7 nucleotides matching TRBD1. From germline, CDR1 is DFQATT and CDR2 SNEGSKA (reference sequence). The CDR3 consists of 12 residues. V lost 2 bases, J lost 4 bases, and 1 base stayed unmatched.

A few counts support this clonotype. The chain uses TRBV20-1 and TRBJ2-5; tentative D call: TRBD2 (6 bases). The CDR3 sequence is 15 residues long. Trimming removed 0 bases from V and 0 bases from J, with 11 bases in between. CDR1 is DFQATT and CDR2 is SNEGSKA in the germline V gene (reference sequence). CDR3 residues: CSARDTGGHQETQYF. The CDR3 nucleotides read TGCAGTGCTAGAGACACCGGAGGGCACCAAGAGACCCAGTACTTC.

The chain links TRBV7-2 to TRBJ2-7, with 11 positions matching TRBD1. CDR1 and CDR2 (germline): SGHTA, FQGNSA. CDR3 size: 18 residues. The junction had 17 bases not matched to a gene; V was cut back by 5 bases and J by 5 bases. The CDR3: CASSPRPSDRGLRDEQYF. The CDR3 DNA reads as TGTGCCAGCAGCCCTCGCCCATCGGACAGGGGGCTGAGGGACGAGCAGTACTTC.

This rearrangement joins TRBV5-5 to TRBJ2-1; TRBD2 matches 8 bases. Losses at the gene ends were 4 bases for V and 6 bases for J; bases not matched to a gene: 15. Germline lookup yields CDR1 SGHKS and CDR2 YYEKEE (reference sequence). The CDR3 has 17 residues. The CDR3: CASSILRSGLAVNEQFF. CDR3 sequence (DNA): TGTGCCAGCAGCATCCTTAGATCCGGACTAGCAGTCAATGAGCAGTTCTTC.

This clonotype has more than one count but fewer than ten. The J gene is TRBJ1-1, the V gene TRBV6-2 or TRBV6-3; D possibly corresponds to TRBD1 (5 bases). V was trimmed by 0 bases and J by 4 bases, leaving 9 bases between them. This CDR3 region has 14 residues. Germline V lookup: CDR1 MNHEY, CDR2 SVGEGT. The CDR3: CASSYSSGITEAFF. CDR3 nucleotide sequence: TGTGCCAGCAGTTACTCTTCAGGGATCACTGAAGCTTTCTTT.

This clonotype has only one observation. This sequence joins TRBV7-9 and TRBJ1-5, with 8 positions matching TRBD1. V shed 2 bases, J shed 4 bases, and the junction held 7 bases outside the gene matches. In germline, CDR1 is SEHNR, CDR2 FQNEAQ (reference sequence). This CDR3 has 16 residues. The CDR3 sequence is CASSLFSGGENQPQHF. In nucleotides, the CDR3 is TGTGCCAGCAGCTTATTCTCAGGGGGCGAGAATCAGCCCCAGCATTTT.

The rearrangement links TRBV13 to TRBJ2-1, with D possibly being TRBD2 (6 bases). This CDR3 comprises 15 residues. V lost 2 bases and J lost 4, with 12 bases in between. From germline, CDR1 is PRHDT and CDR2 FYEKMQ (reference sequence). CDR3 bases: TGTGCCAGCAGCTTACGGCTAGCGCAATACAATGAGCAGTTCTTC. This encodes CASSLRLAQYNEQFF.

The genes are TRBV20-1 and TRBJ2-3; no definite D call. Per the germline V gene, CDR1 is DFQATT and CDR2 is SNEGSKA (reference sequence). This CDR3 region has 14 residues. This CDR3 reads CSGCQPEGTDTQYF. The CDR3 DNA is TGCAGCGGCTGCCAACCCGAGGGCACAGATACGCAGTATTTT.

To note about this clonotype: A read error may account for a junction end that differs from germline. The chain employs TRBV11-2 and TRBJ2-3; TRBD1 matches at 9 bases. The CDR3 sequence is 16 residues long. Germline CDR1 reads SGHAT; CDR2 reads FQNNGV. The CDR3 region has the DNA TGTGCCGGCAGCTTAGACGGGACAGGGAGCACAGATACGCAGTATTTT. This translates into CAGSLDGTGSTDTQYF.

This clonotype was observed a handful of times. The chain combines TRBV29-1 with TRBJ1-2; D remains ambiguous. Germline V gene lookup returns CDR1 SQVTM and CDR2 ANQGSEA. The CDR3 length is 13 residues. The V gene lost 5 bases and the J gene lost 5 bases, with 15 bases spanning the gap. The CDR3 region is CSVPQDLGYGYTF. The DNA of the CDR3 is TGCAGCGTTCCCCAAGACCTGGGGTATGGCTACACCTTC.

This chain links TRBV29-1 with TRBJ1-2; no firm D call. V dropped 2 bases and J dropped 3 bases, with 10 bases sitting between them. The CDR3 covers 13 residues. Germline values: CDR1 SQVTM, CDR2 ANQGSEA. The CDR3 nucleotides read TGCAGCGTTGAAAATGAGGTCTACTATGGCTACACCTTC. Protein sequence: CSVENEVYYGYTF.

This clonotype was recorded once. J is TRBJ2-1 and V is TRBV18, with D maybe TRBD2 (6 bases). Trimming took off 4 bases at V and 5 bases at J, with 18 bases between the two ends. Germline V gene data show CDR1 as KGHSH and CDR2 as LQKENI. The length of the CDR3 is 16 residues. The DNA of the CDR3 is TGTGCCAGCTCACTATTTCCCGGGAGAACAGACAATGAGCAGTTCTTC. Its translation is CASSLFPGRTDNEQFF. The whole variable domain, remainder taken from reference TRBV18 and TRBJ2-1, is NAGVMQNPRHLVRRRGQEARLRCSPMKGHSHVYWYRQLPEEGLKFMVYLQKENIIDESGMPKERFSAEFPKEGPSILRIQQVVRGDSAAYFCASSLFPGRTDNEQFFGPGTRLTVL.